This T cell receptor (beta chain) emerged from a study of T cell changes during pregnancy in multiple sclerosis. The method was immunoSEQ multiplex PCR; TCRdb's version includes in-frame clones alone and lacks a portion of them. Among 65,000 to 80,000 clones, 75% to 95% were seen once, and the ten largest hold more than 1.4%. V was clipped by 4 bases and J by 6 bases; unmatched bases: 7. The V gene's germline CDR1 is KGHSH and CDR2 LQKENI. CDR3 length: 15 amino acids. The sample consisted of peripheral blood, taken in the third trimester of pregnancy. The receptor was isolated from a female donor with multiple sclerosis, enrolled in a pregnancy study. The V gene is TRBV18, the J gene TRBJ2-1; 9 bases fit TRBD2. The DNA of the CDR3 is TGTGCCAGCTCACTTAGCGGGAGTGCATCCAATGAGCAGTTCTTC. It codes for CASSLSGSASNEQFF.